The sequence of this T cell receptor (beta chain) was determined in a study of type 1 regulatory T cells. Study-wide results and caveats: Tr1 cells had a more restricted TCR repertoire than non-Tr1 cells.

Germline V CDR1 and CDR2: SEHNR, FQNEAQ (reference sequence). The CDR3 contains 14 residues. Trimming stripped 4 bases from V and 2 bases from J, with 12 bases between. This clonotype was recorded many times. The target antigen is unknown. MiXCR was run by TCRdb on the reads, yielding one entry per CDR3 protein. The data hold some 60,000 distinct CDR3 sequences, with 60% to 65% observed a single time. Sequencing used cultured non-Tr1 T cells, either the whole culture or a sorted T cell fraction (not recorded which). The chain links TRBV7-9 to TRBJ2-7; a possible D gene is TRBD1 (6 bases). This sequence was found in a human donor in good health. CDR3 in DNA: TGTGCCAGCAGCTCCACAGGGACCGCCTACGAGCAGTACTTC. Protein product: CASSSTGTAYEQYF.